This entry describes one TCR beta chain. The sample is drawn from a study of blood T cells in healthy people across ages. The CDR3 is 12 residues long. V was trimmed by 3 bases and J by 4 bases, leaving 5 bases between them. CDR1 and CDR2 (germline): MNHEY, SMNVEV (reference sequence). Together with a sample-barcoded 5' primer, a J-beta primer mix was included in a second PCR lasting roughly 6 to 12 cycles. TCRdb re-called the 5' RACE reads with MiXCR, one entry per CDR3 protein. The sample has 540,000 or so distinct CDR3 sequences, 25% to 30% seen once; the top ten hold about 18%. The TCR was taken from a woman aged 70-85 years in good health. Material for sequencing was blood. The chain carries TRBV27 and TRBJ2-3; D unresolved. This chain's CDR3 is CASSFRSDTQYF. Written as DNA, the CDR3 is TGTGCCAGCAGTTTTCGGTCAGATACGCAGTATTTT.